This T cell receptor beta chain came from a study of CD8 T cells in ankylosing spondylitis. CDR1 and CDR2 from the germline V gene are SGHRS and YFSETQ. This CDR3 has 13 amino acids. Deletions cut 2 bases from V and 1 base from J, with 6 bases between. Points from the study as a whole: Disease-linked clones reportedly concentrated significantly in matched ankylosing spondylitis synovial fluid. Within peripheral blood, clones linked to disease were CD8+ and relatively rare. Blood of patients with ankylosing spondylitis appeared to be characterized by a TCR beta motif of eight highly homologous variants.

This clonotype has at least ten counts. Its antigen remains unidentified. TCRdb called the 5' RACE reads again in MiXCR, with one record for every CDR3 protein. The sample contains hundreds of thousands of distinct CDR3 sequences, around 20% of which appear only once. V and J are TRBV5-1 and TRBJ1-1, with D tentatively TRBD1 (5 bases). This clonotype was obtained from a male donor with ankylosing spondylitis or in good health (not recorded which). The sequencing input was blood, either unsorted or a sorted T cell fraction (not recorded which). This chain's CDR3 is CASSFDRNTEAFF. CDR3 sequence (DNA): TGCGCCAGCAGCTTCGACAGGAACACTGAAGCTTTCTTT.